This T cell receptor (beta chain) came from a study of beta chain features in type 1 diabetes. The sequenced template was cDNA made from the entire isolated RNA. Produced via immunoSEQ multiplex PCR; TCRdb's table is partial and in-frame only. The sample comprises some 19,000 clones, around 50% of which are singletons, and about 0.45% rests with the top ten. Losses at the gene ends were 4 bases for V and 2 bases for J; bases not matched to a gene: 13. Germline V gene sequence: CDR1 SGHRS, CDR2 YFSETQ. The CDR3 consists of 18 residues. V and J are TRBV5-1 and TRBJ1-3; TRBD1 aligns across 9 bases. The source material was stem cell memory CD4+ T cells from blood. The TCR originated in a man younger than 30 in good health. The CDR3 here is CASSPDPGQGTPGNTIYF. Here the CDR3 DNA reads TGCGCCAGCAGCCCGGATCCGGGACAGGGTACCCCTGGAAACACCATATATTTT. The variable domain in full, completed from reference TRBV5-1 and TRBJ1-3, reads KAGVTQTPRYLIKTRGQQVTLSCSPISGHRSVSWYQQTPGQGLQFLFEYFSETQRNKGNFPGRFSGRQFSNSRSEMNVSTLELGDSALYLCASSPDPGQGTPGNTIYFGEGSWLTVV.